One and the same sample provided the 9 T cell receptor beta chains below, sequenced in a study of regulatory T cells in long-lasting Graves disease. The TCR beta library used iRepertoire HTBI primers with Arm-PCR amplification of CDR3. In TCRdb, the multiplex PCR reads were re-called with MiXCR into one record per CDR3 protein. This repertoire shows nearly 350,000 distinct CDR3 sequences, around 20% found once; its top ten account for roughly 29%. The time point denotes: persistent/refractory GD, antithyroid drugs over 5 years with positive TRAb. From PBMCs, RNA was extracted and then used to make the TCR library. Here the sequenced sample was peripheral blood mononuclear cells (PBMCs), taken when the disease was refractory, from a patient treated with antithyroid drugs. The receptors stem from a female donor with Graves disease.

This clonotype was picked up many times. The V gene is TRBV15, the J gene TRBJ1-6; weak D call: TRBD1 (5 bases). Germline assignment: CDR1 LNHNV and CDR2 YYDKDF (reference sequence). The V and J ends lost 4 bases and 9 bases respectively, with 19 bases between them. The CDR3 length is 16 residues. In DNA, the CDR3 is TGTGCCACCAGCACTACAGGACCTTTCCCGAGTTCACCCCTCCACTTT. Amino acids: CATSTTGPFPSSPLHF.

On this clonotype itself: One end of the junction varies from germline; a read error may be responsible. CDR3 amino acids: CASSSREDQPRHF. The CDR3 DNA reads as TGTGCCAGCAGCTCTAGGGAGGATCAGCCCCGGCATTTT. The chain uses TRBV5-6 and TRBJ1-5, with D hard to call. Germline loops: CDR1 SGHDT, CDR2 YYEEEE. The CDR3 has 13 amino acids.

This chain joins TRBV19 and TRBJ1-2, with 8 nucleotides matching TRBD1. This CDR3 has 11 residues. V gave up 6 bases and J gave up 9 bases; unmatched junction bases: 3. Germline V lookup: CDR1 LNHDA, CDR2 SQIVND (reference sequence). CDR3 DNA sequence: TGTGCCAGTAGGGACAGGGAGAGCTACACCTTC. Its protein product is CASRDRESYTF.

This clonotype was seen repeatedly, ten times or more. The J gene is TRBJ1-4, the V gene TRBV7-2, with 10 bases aligning to TRBD1. V shed 1 base and J 8 bases; nucleotides not matched to a gene: 4. The CDR3 covers 15 residues. CDR1 is SGHTA and CDR2 is FQGNSA in the germline V gene. The CDR3 reads CASSLVGTGVEKLFF. In DNA, the CDR3 is TGTGCCAGCAGCTTAGTCGGGACAGGGGTGGAAAAACTGTTTTTT. The whole variable domain, remainder taken from reference TRBV7-2 and TRBJ1-4, is GAGVSQSPSNKVTEKGKDVELRCDPISGHTALYWYRQSLGQGLEFLIYFQGNSAPDKSGLPSDRFSAERTGGSVSTLTIQRTQQEDSAVYLCASSLVGTGVEKLFFGSGTQLSVL.

There are many counts of this clonotype. The rearrangement links TRBV11-2 to TRBJ2-5, with 7 bases matching TRBD1. Germline V gene sequence: CDR1 SGHAT, CDR2 FQNNGV. Trimming cost V 5 bases and J 7 bases; bases outside gene matches: 13. The CDR3 is 15 amino acids. Here the CDR3 reads CASSPSGQFGGTQYF. The DNA of the CDR3 is TGTGCCAGCAGCCCCTCGGGACAGTTTGGCGGGACCCAGTACTTC.

This clonotype has ten or more counts. V usage is TRBV29-1 and J usage is TRBJ1-1; 7 bases line up with TRBD1. The V gene end was trimmed by 6 bases and the J gene end by 4 bases; junction bases not matched to a gene: 11. The CDR3 has 14 residues. Germline CDR1 is SQVTM and CDR2 is ANQGSEA. The CDR3 DNA follows: TGCAGCGTGTACCGACAGGGAAGAGGCACTGAAGCTTTCTTT. Its translation is CSVYRQGRGTEAFF.

In this sample, this clonotype turned up many times. V usage is TRBV2 and J usage is TRBJ1-2; D uncertain. The ends were cut back, 8 bases at V and 4 bases at J, with 20 bases in the middle. The germline V gene encodes CDR1 SNHLY and CDR2 FYNNEI. This CDR3 comprises 15 residues. The CDR3 DNA reads TGTGCCAGCGGCACTGGTTCTGTCCTAAGCTATGGCTACACCTTC. The encoded protein is CASGTGSVLSYGYTF.

The V and J genes are TRBV10-3 and TRBJ2-7, with 13 bases matching TRBD2. Trimming took 2 bases from V and 5 from J; bases not matched to a gene: 9. This CDR3 is 17 amino acids long. Germline V lookup: CDR1 ENHRY, CDR2 SYGVKD. CDR3 sequence: CAISERLAGGSKDEQYF. The CDR3 DNA reads as TGTGCCATCAGTGAGAGACTAGCGGGAGGATCGAAGGACGAGCAGTACTTC.

V is TRBV12-3 or TRBV12-4 and J is TRBJ1-2; 7 nucleotides align to TRBD1. CDR3 length: 15 residues. V was pared by 3 bases and J by 6 bases, with 10 bases of the junction left unmatched. The CDR3 here is CASSFGRRGGDGYTF. CDR3 bases: TGTGCCAGCAGTTTCGGACGCAGGGGGGGCGATGGCTACACCTTC.